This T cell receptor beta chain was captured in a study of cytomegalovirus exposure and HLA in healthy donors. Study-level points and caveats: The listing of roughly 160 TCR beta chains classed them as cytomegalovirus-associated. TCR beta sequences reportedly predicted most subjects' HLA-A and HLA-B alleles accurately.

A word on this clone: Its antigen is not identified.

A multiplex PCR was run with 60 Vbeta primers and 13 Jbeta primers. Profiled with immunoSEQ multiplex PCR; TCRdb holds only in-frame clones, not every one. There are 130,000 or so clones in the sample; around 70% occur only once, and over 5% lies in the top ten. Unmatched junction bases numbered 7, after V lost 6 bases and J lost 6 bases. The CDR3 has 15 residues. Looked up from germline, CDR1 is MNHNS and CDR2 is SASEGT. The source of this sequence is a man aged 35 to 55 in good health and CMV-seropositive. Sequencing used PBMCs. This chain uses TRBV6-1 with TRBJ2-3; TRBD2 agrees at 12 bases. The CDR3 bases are TGTGCCAGCAGGCGACTAGCGGGAGTCGTGGATACGCAGTATTTT. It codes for CASRRLAGVVDTQYF.